This entry lists 30 T cell receptor beta chains sequenced from one sample in a study of patients and donors after allogeneic stem cell transplantation. One entry per CDR3 protein results from TCRdb running MiXCR on the RT-PCR reads. There are about a million distinct CDR3 sequences in the sample; around 17% occur only once, and about 6% lies in the top ten. The sequenced material came from blood, either unsorted or a sorted T cell fraction (not recorded which). The receptors were gathered from a human donor who was either an allogeneic HSCT recipient or a stem cell or donor lymphocyte infusion donor (not recorded which). It is not recorded whose cells these are; they may come from a transplant donor.

The CDR3 region is CSARGSLPAETQYF. CDR3 DNA sequence: TGCAGTGCTAGGGGGTCCTTACCTGCAGAGACCCAGTACTTC. The chain links TRBV20-1 to TRBJ2-5; D is unclear. This CDR3 has 14 amino acids. From germline, CDR1 is DFQATT and CDR2 SNEGSKA (reference sequence). The V end was cut by 3 bases, the J end by 4 bases, with 15 bases between.

The chain is built from TRBV29-1 and TRBJ2-7; D gene unclear. The V gene lost 4 bases and the J gene lost 0 bases, with 7 bases spanning the gap. Germline CDR1 reads SQVTM; CDR2 reads ANQGSEA. The CDR3 has 12 residues. The CDR3 nucleotides read TGCAGCGTTGGGGTGAGCTCCTACGAGCAGTACTTC. Translation gives CSVGVSSYEQYF.

Only a few counts were recorded for this clonotype. This chain joins TRBV5-1 and TRBJ2-3; TRBD2 aligns across 7 bases. V dropped 4 bases and J dropped 2; count of bases not matched to a gene: 7. Germline loops: CDR1 SGHRS, CDR2 YFSETQ. This CDR3 has 15 amino acids. The CDR3 spells CASSPTSRYTDTQYF. The CDR3 DNA follows: TGCGCCAGCAGCCCGACTAGCCGATACACAGATACGCAGTATTTT.

This chain connects TRBV10-3 to TRBJ1-1; D is perhaps TRBD1 (6 bases). The CDR3 consists of 14 residues. Germline assignment: CDR1 ENHRY and CDR2 SYGVKD. V was shortened by 6 bases and J by 5 bases, with 16 bases between the two germline ends. The DNA for the CDR3 is TGTGCCATCAGCTCGACAGGCAGGGGAACTGAAGCTTTCTTT. It is translated as CAISSTGRGTEAFF.

The V and J genes are TRBV12-3 or TRBV12-4 and TRBJ2-7; possible D gene TRBD1, 6 bases. There are 14 residues in the CDR3. V dropped 2 bases and J dropped 9 bases, with 17 bases sitting between them. The CDR3 sequence is CASSLTGRPQGQYF. The CDR3 DNA sequence: TGTGCCAGCAGTTTAACCGGACGGCCACAGGGGCAGTACTTC.

The rearrangement links TRBV2 to TRBJ1-6, with D possibly being TRBD1 (5 bases). Trimming removed 2 bases at V and 7 bases at J, with 12 bases between. This CDR3 has 15 amino acids. Looked up from germline, CDR1 is SNHLY and CDR2 is FYNNEI. As DNA, the CDR3 is TGTGCCAGCAGTGAACAGGGAGTGAAGAATTCACCCCTCCACTTT. Encoded protein: CASSEQGVKNSPLHF.

This clonotype was detected only a few times. This chain uses TRBV7-3 with TRBJ2-2; the match to TRBD1 covers 7 bases. The germline gives CDR1 SGHTA, CDR2 FQGTGA. The V gene end was trimmed by 5 bases and the J gene end by 0 bases; junction bases not matched to a gene: 3. This CDR3 is built from 15 residues. The CDR3 bases are TGTGCCAGCAGCAAGGACAGGACGAACACCGGGGAGCTGTTTTTT. Protein sequence: CASSKDRTNTGELFF.

At least ten counts were recorded for this clonotype. V usage is TRBV20-1 and J usage is TRBJ2-2; a weak D match, TRBD1 (5 bases). CDR1 DFQATT and CDR2 SNEGSKA come from the germline V gene (reference sequence). The CDR3 consists of 15 residues. The V gene lost 1 base and the J gene lost 0 bases, with 9 bases spanning the gap. CDR3 coding DNA: TGCAGTGCTAGAGCCCAACAGGCGAACACCGGGGAGCTGTTTTTT. It encodes CSARAQQANTGELFF.

The chain combines TRBV11-2 with TRBJ1-2, with 7 nucleotides matching TRBD1. This CDR3 has 18 residues. Unmatched junction bases numbered 19, after V lost 6 bases and J lost 3 bases. Germline CDR1 SGHAT, CDR2 FQNNGV. The CDR3 spells CASSQKTSGQGGYYGYTF. In DNA form, the CDR3 reads TGTGCCAGCAGTCAGAAAACCAGTGGTCAGGGGGGGTACTATGGCTACACCTTC. Full variable domain (remainder filled in from reference TRBV11-2 and TRBJ1-2): EAGVAQSPRYKIIEKRQSVAFWCNPISGHATLYWYQQILGQGPKLLIQFQNNGVVDDSQLPKDRFSAERLKGVDSTLKIQPAKLEDSAVYLCASSQKTSGQGGYYGYTFGSGTRLTVV.

This clonotype turned up a few times. This chain connects TRBV10-3 to TRBJ1-6; the match to TRBD1 covers 8 bases. The CDR3 has 13 amino acids. V lost 8 bases to trimming and J lost 6 bases; unmatched junction nucleotides: 3. Germline V gene data show CDR1 as ENHRY and CDR2 as SYGVKD. The CDR3 loop is CAIGDRTNSPLHF. Here the CDR3 DNA reads TGTGCCATCGGGGACAGGACTAATTCACCCCTCCACTTT.

The chain employs TRBV3-1 and TRBJ2-1, with a weak D call TRBD1 (6 bases). The CDR3 length is 13 residues. V lost 1 base, J lost 9 bases, and 10 bases lay in between. Germline-derived CDR1 and CDR2 are LGHDT and YNNKEL (reference sequence). The CDR3 DNA sequence: TGTGCCAGCAGCCAAGGTGGCAGGGGTGAGCAGTTCTTC. Encoded protein: CASSQGGRGEQFF.

The chain has TRBV20-1 and TRBJ2-4; D is possibly TRBD2 (6 bases). The CDR3 length is 14 residues. Germline loops: CDR1 DFQATT, CDR2 SNEGSKA (reference sequence). V was shortened by 6 bases and J by 3 bases, with 15 bases between the two germline ends. The CDR3 protein is CSAGGPMDKNIQYF. CDR3 in DNA: TGCAGTGCAGGAGGGCCTATGGACAAAAACATTCAGTACTTC.

The chain carries TRBV2 and TRBJ2-7; D tentatively fits TRBD1 or TRBD2 (6 bases each). The CDR3 has 12 amino acids. Trimming removed 11 bases at V and 9 bases at J, with 20 bases between. CDR1 is SNHLY, CDR2 FYNNEI, per germline. The CDR3 loop is CAGAPGAHVQYF. DNA of the CDR3: TGTGCCGGAGCCCCGGGGGCGCACGTGCAGTACTTC.

This clonotype was found many times. The chain combines TRBV7-2 with TRBJ2-3, with 9 bases fitting TRBD2. V shed 2 bases and J 2 bases; nucleotides not matched to a gene: 5. The CDR3 loop spans 16 amino acids. Germline V gene sequence: CDR1 SGHTA, CDR2 FQGNSA. The CDR3 sequence is CASSLPAGGPTDTQYF. The CDR3 region has the DNA TGTGCCAGCAGCTTACCAGCGGGGGGCCCCACAGATACGCAGTATTTT. Combining the CDR3 with reference TRBV7-2 and TRBJ2-3 gives the whole variable domain GAGVSQSPSNKVTEKGKDVELRCDPISGHTALYWYRQSLGQGLEFLIYFQGNSAPDKSGLPSDRFSAERTGGSVSTLTIQRTQQEDSAVYLCASSLPAGGPTDTQYFGPGTRLTVL.

This clonotype appeared a few times. The rearrangement uses TRBV21-1 and TRBJ2-2; no check of the table's D call, TRBD1, against the DNA was made. TRBV21-1 is noted as a pseudogene. This CDR3 contains 16 residues. DNA for the CDR3: TGTGCCAGCAGCATCCGGACAGGTGGGGACACCGGGGAGCTGTTTTTT. This gives the protein CASSIRTGGDTGELFF.

There are a few counts of this clonotype. The chain couples TRBV20-1 to TRBJ2-7; no firm D call. V lost 4 bases, J lost 0 bases, and 10 bases lay in between. Germline V CDR1 and CDR2: DFQATT, SNEGSKA (reference sequence). The CDR3 covers 13 residues. In DNA form, the CDR3 reads TGCAGTGCTAACTCGGCCAGCTCCTACGAGCAGTACTTC. This translates into CSANSASSYEQYF.

J is TRBJ2-1 and V is TRBV21-1. TRBV21-1 is a known pseudogene. CDR3 length equals 17 residues. The CDR3: CASSKAQDPDLRDEQFF. The CDR3 DNA sequence: TGTGCCAGCAGCAAAGCTCAGGACCCAGATCTTCGGGATGAGCAGTTCTTC.

The sample holds a few counts of this clonotype. The V call is TRBV5-1, the J call TRBJ1-1; TRBD1 is a possible D gene (6 bases). Germline CDR1 is SGHRS and CDR2 is YFSETQ. Deletions cut 2 bases from V and 7 bases from J, with 15 bases between. The CDR3 sequence is 14 residues long. CDR3 sequence: CASSLRGSEGEAFF. The DNA of the CDR3 is TGCGCCAGCAGCTTAAGGGGGTCTGAGGGTGAAGCTTTCTTT.

The chain has TRBV20-1 and TRBJ2-2, with D perhaps matching TRBD2 (5 bases). The V end lost 2 bases, the J end lost 3 bases, and 7 bases lay between the germline ends. CDR3 length: 13 amino acids. Germline CDR1 DFQATT, CDR2 SNEGSKA (reference sequence). The CDR3 spells CSARNGDTGELFF. The CDR3 DNA follows: TGCAGTGCTAGAAACGGGGACACCGGGGAGCTGTTTTTT.

The DNA for the CDR3 is TGTGCCAGTCAGCTGAACACTGAAGCTTTCTTT. Translation: CASQLNTEAFF. V usage is TRBV6-1 and J usage is TRBJ1-1; unclear D gene. Trimming shortened V by 9 bases and J by 0 bases, and 5 bases separated the two germline ends. The CDR3 covers 11 residues. The germline gives CDR1 MNHNS, CDR2 SASEGT.

The chain combines TRBV6-1 with TRBJ1-4, with D possibly TRBD1 on 5 matching bases. In germline, CDR1 is MNHNS, CDR2 SASEGT. Trimming left V 6 bases short and J 13 bases short, with 18 bases between. The length of the CDR3 is 13 residues. CDR3 loop: CASSPGRGRGLFF. The CDR3 DNA follows: TGTGCCAGCAGCCCCGGTCGGGGGAGGGGACTGTTTTTT.

This clonotype occurred many times. The rearrangement links TRBV12-3 or TRBV12-4 to TRBJ2-3, with D hard to call. CDR3 length: 13 residues. V lost 7 bases and J lost 0, with 8 bases in between. The DNA of the CDR3 is TGTGCCAGCACCCCGATTAGCACAGATACGCAGTATTTT. Its protein product is CASTPISTDTQYF.

V usage is TRBV12-3 or TRBV12-4 and J usage is TRBJ2-5, with TRBD1 identical over 8 bases. CDR3 length: 17 amino acids. The J segment lost 2 bases and the V segment lost 5 bases, leaving 13 bases of the junction unmatched. CDR3 sequence (DNA): TGTGCCAGCAGTCCCGAAGAGTGGACAGGGAATCAAGAGACCCAGTACTTC. This sequence encodes CASSPEEWTGNQETQYF.

The chain links TRBV28 to TRBJ2-2, with D uncertain. Germline CDR1 is MDHEN and CDR2 is SYDVKM. The germline V and J ends were trimmed by 9 bases and 4 bases, with 12 bases remaining between them. The CDR3 extends over 13 amino acids. The chain's CDR3 is CASGLDFTGELFF. CDR3 DNA: TGTGCCAGTGGATTAGACTTCACCGGGGAGCTGTTTTTT.

This clonotype was observed many times. The chain couples TRBV29-1 to TRBJ1-1; D remains unclear. The V end was cut by 5 bases, the J end by 1 base, with 14 bases between. The length of the CDR3 is 14 residues. The V gene's germline CDR1 is SQVTM and CDR2 ANQGSEA. The chain's CDR3 is CSVRNHNPNTEAFF. The CDR3 nucleotides are TGCAGCGTTAGGAATCACAACCCGAACACTGAAGCTTTCTTT.

The chain has TRBV20-1 and TRBJ2-3; possibly TRBD2 for D (5 bases). The germline V and J ends were trimmed by 3 bases and 6 bases, with 13 bases remaining between them. Germline CDR1 and CDR2: DFQATT and SNEGSKA (reference sequence). The CDR3 is 13 amino acids. The DNA of the CDR3 is TGCAGTGCTAGTCCCCCTAGCCGTGATACGCAGTATTTT. It yields the protein CSASPPSRDTQYF.

The CDR3 reads CSARDPRGGKDTQYF. The CDR3 DNA follows: TGCAGTGCTAGAGATCCGCGGGGTGGCAAAGATACGCAGTATTTT. V usage is TRBV20-1 and J usage is TRBJ2-3, with a weak D call TRBD2 (6 bases). The CDR3 consists of 15 residues. Germline V gives CDR1 DFQATT, CDR2 SNEGSKA (reference sequence). V was trimmed by 0 bases and J by 5 bases, leaving 15 bases between them.

V is TRBV27 and J is TRBJ1-3; TRBD1 matches 7 bases. The V gene's germline CDR1 is MNHEY and CDR2 SMNVEV (reference sequence). This CDR3 has 17 residues. Germline trimming cut 6 bases from V and 1 base from J; bases unmatched to any gene: 12. In nucleotides, the CDR3 is TGTGCCAGCAGATTAACAGGGGAGGGTTTTTCTGGAAACACCATATATTTT. It codes for CASRLTGEGFSGNTIYF.

The chain couples TRBV20-1 to TRBJ2-5; possibly TRBD2 for D (6 bases). The germline V gene encodes CDR1 DFQATT and CDR2 SNEGSKA (reference sequence). V was cut by 6 bases and J by 5 bases, with 13 bases left in between. The CDR3 has 12 amino acids. CDR3 nucleotides: TGCAGTGCCCAAAGGACTACGGAGACCCAGTACTTC. Protein product: CSAQRTTETQYF.

This clonotype was counted at least ten times. The chain employs TRBV7-9 and TRBJ2-3, with no clear D. V lost 4 bases to trimming and J lost 1 base, with 15 bases between them. The CDR3 contains 16 residues. The germline gives CDR1 SEHNR, CDR2 FQNEAQ (reference sequence). The CDR3 DNA reads as TGTGCCAGCAGCTATCCCTCCATCCAGGGCACAGATACGCAGTATTTT. Amino acid sequence: CASSYPSIQGTDTQYF. Looking up the rest from reference TRBV7-9 and TRBJ2-3 gives the full variable domain: DTGVSQNPRHKITKRGQNVTFRCDPISEHNRLYWYRQTLGQGPEFLTYFQNEAQLEKSRLLSDRFSAERPKGSFSTLEIQRTEQGDSAMYLCASSYPSIQGTDTQYFGPGTRLTVL.